This TCR beta chain was profiled in a study of T cell repertoires in cytomegalovirus infection. Overall study: Epitope selection comprised recently identified HLA-C-restricted CMV epitopes and well-studied HLA-B-restricted CMV epitopes. A matching HLA type, together with CMV infection, was signaled by public TCR beta signatures.

Trimming pared 4 bases from V and 0 bases from J, leaving 10 bases between. Germline loops: CDR1 MNHEY, CDR2 SMNVEV (reference sequence). CDR3 length: 15 amino acids. Study-wide results and caveats: Carriers of CMV plus the relevant HLA were identified by cumulative public TCR beta family frequency. CMV-specific TCR beta clonotypes restricted by HLA-C were the ones dominating the ex vivo response.

MiXCR, applied by TCRdb to the reads, yields one record per CDR3 protein. This sample has about 310,000 distinct CDR3 sequences, with 20% to 30% found just once. In regard to this clonotype: Its antigen is unidentified.

The input for sequencing was cultured PBMCs, taken from culture after CMV antigen stimulation. This chain uses TRBV27 with TRBJ1-3, with D unclear. The TCR comes from a human donor in good health (CMV status not recorded). Some clones in this sample may be carry-over from other donors' samples. CDR3 region: CASSSGSNSGNTIYF. CDR3 sequence (DNA): TGTGCCAGCAGTTCTGGGAGCAACTCTGGAAACACCATATATTTT.